This TCR beta chain is drawn from a study of OX40 agonist ivuxolimab in advanced cancers. J gave up 6 bases and V 1 base, and 1 base lay outside the gene matches. CDR1 is MNHNS, CDR2 SASEGT, per germline. The CDR3 contains 14 residues. This table comes from immunoSEQ multiplex PCR, and its TCRdb copy is limited to in-frame clones, with some not included. The sample lists approximately 60,000 clones; around 85% were seen once. Here the sequenced sample was CD4+ or CD8+ T cells sorted from blood, taken in a trial of the OX40 agonist ivuxolimab. The chain links TRBV6-1 to TRBJ2-1; 9 bases fit TRBD2. This clonotype was sampled from an adult with an advanced solid tumor such as melanoma, head and neck, liver or kidney cancer. The CDR3 nucleotides are TGTGCCAGCAGTGAAGGACTAGCGGTCAATGAGCAGTTCTTC. This encodes CASSEGLAVNEQFF.